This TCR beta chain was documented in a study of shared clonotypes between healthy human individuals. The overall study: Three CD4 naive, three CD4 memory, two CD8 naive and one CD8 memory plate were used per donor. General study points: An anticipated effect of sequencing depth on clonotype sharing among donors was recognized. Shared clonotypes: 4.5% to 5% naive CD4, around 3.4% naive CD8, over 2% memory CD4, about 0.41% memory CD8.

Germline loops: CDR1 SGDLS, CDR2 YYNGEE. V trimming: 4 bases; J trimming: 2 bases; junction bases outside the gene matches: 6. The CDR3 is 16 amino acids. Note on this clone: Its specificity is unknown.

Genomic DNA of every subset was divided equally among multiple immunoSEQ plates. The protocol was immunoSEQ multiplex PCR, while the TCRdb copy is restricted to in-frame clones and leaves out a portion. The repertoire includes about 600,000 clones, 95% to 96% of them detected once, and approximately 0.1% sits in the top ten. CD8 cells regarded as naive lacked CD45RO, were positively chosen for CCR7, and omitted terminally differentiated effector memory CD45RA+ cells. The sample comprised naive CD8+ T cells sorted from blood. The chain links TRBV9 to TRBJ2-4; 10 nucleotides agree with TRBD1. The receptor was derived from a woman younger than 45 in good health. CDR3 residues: CASSIGDRGTKNIQYF. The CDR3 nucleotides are TGTGCCAGCAGCATCGGGGACAGGGGAACCAAAAACATTCAGTACTTC.